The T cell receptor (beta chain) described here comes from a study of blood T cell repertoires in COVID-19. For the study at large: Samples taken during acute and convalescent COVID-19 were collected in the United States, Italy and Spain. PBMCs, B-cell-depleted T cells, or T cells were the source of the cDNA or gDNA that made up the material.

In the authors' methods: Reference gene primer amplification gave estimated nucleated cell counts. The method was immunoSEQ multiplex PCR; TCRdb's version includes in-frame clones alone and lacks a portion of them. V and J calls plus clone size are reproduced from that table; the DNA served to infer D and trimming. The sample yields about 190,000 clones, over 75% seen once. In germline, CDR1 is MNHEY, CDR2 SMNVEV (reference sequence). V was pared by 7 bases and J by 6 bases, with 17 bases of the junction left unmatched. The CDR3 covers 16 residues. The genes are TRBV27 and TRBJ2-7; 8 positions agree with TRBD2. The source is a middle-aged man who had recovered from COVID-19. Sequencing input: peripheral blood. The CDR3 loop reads CASMSTAGVLRREQYF. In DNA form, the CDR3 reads TGTGCCAGCATGTCGACAGCGGGAGTGCTTCGACGCGAGCAGTACTTC.